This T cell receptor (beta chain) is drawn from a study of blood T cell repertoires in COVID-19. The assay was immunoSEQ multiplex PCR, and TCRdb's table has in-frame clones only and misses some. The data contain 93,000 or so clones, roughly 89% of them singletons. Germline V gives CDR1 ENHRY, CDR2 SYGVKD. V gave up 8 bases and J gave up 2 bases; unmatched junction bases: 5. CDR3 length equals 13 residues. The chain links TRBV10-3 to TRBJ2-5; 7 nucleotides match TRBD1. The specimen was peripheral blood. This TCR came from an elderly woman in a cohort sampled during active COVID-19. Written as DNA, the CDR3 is TGTGCCATCTCAACGACAGGGCAAGAGACCCAGTACTTC. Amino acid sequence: CAISTTGQETQYF.